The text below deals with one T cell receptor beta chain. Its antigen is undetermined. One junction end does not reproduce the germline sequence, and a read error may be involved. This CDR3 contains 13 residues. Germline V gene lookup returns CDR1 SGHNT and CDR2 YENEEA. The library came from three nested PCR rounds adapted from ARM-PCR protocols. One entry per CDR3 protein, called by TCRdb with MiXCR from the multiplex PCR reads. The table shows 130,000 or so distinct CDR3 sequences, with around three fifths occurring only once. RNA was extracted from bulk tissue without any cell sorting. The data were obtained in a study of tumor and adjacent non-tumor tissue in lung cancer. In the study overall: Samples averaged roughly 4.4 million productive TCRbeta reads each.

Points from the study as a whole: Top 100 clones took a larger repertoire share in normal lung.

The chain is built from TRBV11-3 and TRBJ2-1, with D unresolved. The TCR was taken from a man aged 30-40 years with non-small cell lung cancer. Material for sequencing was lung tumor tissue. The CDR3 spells CASNATPGNEQFF. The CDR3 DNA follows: TGTGCCAGCAACGCCACACCTGGCAATGAGCAATTCTTC.